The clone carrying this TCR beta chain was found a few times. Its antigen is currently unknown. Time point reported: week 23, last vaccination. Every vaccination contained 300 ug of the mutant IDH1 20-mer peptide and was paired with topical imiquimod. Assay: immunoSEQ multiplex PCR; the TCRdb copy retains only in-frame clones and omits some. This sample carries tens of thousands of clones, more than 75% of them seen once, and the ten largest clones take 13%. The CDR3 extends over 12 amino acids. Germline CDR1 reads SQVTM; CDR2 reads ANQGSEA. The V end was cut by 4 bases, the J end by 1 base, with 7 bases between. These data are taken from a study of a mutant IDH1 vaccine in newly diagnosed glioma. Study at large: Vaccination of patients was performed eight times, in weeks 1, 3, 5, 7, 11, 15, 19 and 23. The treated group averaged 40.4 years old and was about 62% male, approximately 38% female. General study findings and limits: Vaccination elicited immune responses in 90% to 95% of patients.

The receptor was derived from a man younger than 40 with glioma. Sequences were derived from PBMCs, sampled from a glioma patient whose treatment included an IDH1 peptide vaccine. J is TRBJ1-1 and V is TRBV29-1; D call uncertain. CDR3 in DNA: TGCAGCGTTGCACGGGGGAACACTGAAGCTTTCTTT. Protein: CSVARGNTEAFF.